The clone carrying this TCR beta chain has only a few counts. The V end lost 2 bases, the J end lost 6 bases, and 13 bases lay between the germline ends. The CDR3 has 14 amino acids. The germline CDR1 and CDR2 sequences are KGHSH and LQKENI. Clones were sequenced by immunoSEQ multiplex PCR, and TCRdb holds only the in-frame ones, with some missing. There are 200,000 to 300,000 clones in the sample; 70% to 85% occur only once, and approximately 9.4% lies in the top ten. The data were taken from a study of blood T cell repertoires in COVID-19. The specimen sequenced was peripheral blood. The clonotype originates from a woman at least 80 years old with acute or convalescent COVID-19. V gene TRBV18 combines with J gene TRBJ1-2; tentatively, D is TRBD1 (6 bases). The CDR3 nucleotides are TGTGCCAGCTCACCAGATCAACAGGGCAATGGCTACACCTTC. Protein product: CASSPDQQGNGYTF.